This TCR beta chain comes out of a study of T cell repertoires in cytomegalovirus infection. In TCRdb, the reads were re-called with MiXCR into one record per CDR3 protein. Found here are some 390,000 distinct CDR3 sequences, around 18% of them singletons; the top ten hold approximately 10%. The V gene lost 0 bases and the J gene lost 0 bases, with 11 bases spanning the gap. Germline CDR1 SGHRS, CDR2 YFSETQ. This CDR3 is 16 amino acids long. The source of this sequence is a human donor in good health (CMV status not recorded). Some clones in this sample may be carry-over from other donors' samples. The sequenced material came from PBMCs. The chain employs TRBV5-1 and TRBJ2-3, with D tentatively TRBD1 (6 bases). This CDR3 reads CASSLGTDLSTDTQYF. CDR3 sequence (DNA): TGCGCCAGCAGCTTGGGGACAGACCTAAGCACAGATACGCAGTATTTT.